Presented here are 13 T cell receptor beta chains from one specimen sequenced in a study of technical replicates of blood from several donors. Assay used: immunoSEQ multiplex PCR; TCRdb lists only in-frame clones, some missing. This table holds over 50,000 clones, about 97% found once. Sequenced input: T cells isolated from PBMCs. All receptors derive from a human donor in good health.

This chain links TRBV4-2 with TRBJ2-3; 7 nucleotides agree with TRBD1. Losses at the gene ends were 2 bases for V and 0 bases for J; bases not matched to a gene: 2. CDR1 and CDR2 (germline): LGHNA, YNFKEQ. This CDR3 is built from 15 residues. This chain's CDR3 is CASSQTGASTDTQYF. In DNA form, the CDR3 reads TGTGCCAGCAGCCAAACAGGGGCTAGCACAGATACGCAGTATTTT.

Comment on this clone: This sample also contains other DNA sequences that code for the same CDR3. V usage is TRBV6-1 and J usage is TRBJ2-5, with a tentative D call TRBD2 (5 bases). The germline V and J ends were trimmed by 4 bases and 5 bases, with 11 bases remaining between them. CDR3 length equals 13 residues. The germline V gene has CDR1 MNHNS and CDR2 SASEGT. This CDR3 is CASSGAGGETQYF. The CDR3, as DNA: TGTGCCAGCAGTGGGGCGGGCGGCGAGACCCAGTACTTC.

This chain uses TRBV2 with TRBJ1-6, with D unclear. The CDR3 has 16 amino acids. The V gene's germline CDR1 is SNHLY and CDR2 FYNNEI. V lost 6 bases and J 3 bases, leaving 15 bases between the germline ends. The CDR3 protein is CASREGGKLYNSPLHF. As DNA, the CDR3 is TGTGCCAGCAGAGAGGGAGGGAAGCTCTATAATTCACCCCTCCACTTT.

The genes are TRBV11-2 and TRBJ2-1; possible D gene TRBD1, 6 bases. Germline loops: CDR1 SGHAT, CDR2 FQNNGV. The CDR3 extends over 15 amino acids. Trimming took 5 bases from V and 3 from J, leaving 14 bases between them. As DNA, the CDR3 is TGTGCCAGCAGCCCCGGACAGTCTTTCTACAATGAGCAGTTCTTC. Translated, it gives CASSPGQSFYNEQFF.

J is TRBJ1-1 and V is TRBV5-1, with D perhaps matching TRBD1 (6 bases). The CDR3 totals 15 residues. Trimming took off 4 bases at V and 1 base at J, with 14 bases between the two ends. Germline CDR1 is SGHRS and CDR2 is YFSETQ. The CDR3 sequence: CASSGMTGENTEAFF. The CDR3 bases are TGCGCCAGCAGCGGAATGACAGGCGAGAACACTGAAGCTTTCTTT.

The chain joins TRBV7-8 to TRBJ1-2; 7 bases are shared with TRBD1. J gave up 5 bases and V 5 bases, and 5 bases lay outside the gene matches. This CDR3 contains 13 residues. Germline CDR1 SGHVS, CDR2 FQNEAQ. CDR3 residues: CASSRDSSYGYTF. CDR3 nucleotide sequence: TGTGCCAGCAGCCGGGACAGTTCGTATGGCTACACCTTC.

The CDR3 nucleotides are TGTGCCTGGAGTGCTATATGGGACAGGGGAGAAGAAAAACTGTTTTTT. It yields the protein CAWSAIWDRGEEKLFF. V is TRBV30 and J is TRBJ1-4; 10 bases are shared with TRBD1. The CDR3 spans 16 residues. Germline assignment: CDR1 GTSNPN and CDR2 SVGIG (reference sequence). Trimming cost V 1 base and J 8 bases; bases outside gene matches: 10.

V and J are TRBV7-8 and TRBJ2-7, with 10 bases that match TRBD1. This CDR3 spans 14 amino acids. V lost 4 bases, J lost 5 bases, and 5 bases stayed unmatched. CDR1 and CDR2 from the germline V gene are SGHVS and FQNEAQ. This CDR3 reads CASSSRDRGHEQYF. DNA of the CDR3: TGTGCCAGCAGCTCCCGGGACAGGGGTCACGAGCAGTACTTC. Full variable domain (remainder filled in from reference TRBV7-8 and TRBJ2-7): GAGVSQSPRYKVAKRGQDVALRCDPISGHVSLFWYQQALGQGPEFLTYFQNEAQLDKSGLPSDRFFAERPEGSVSTLKIQRTQQEDSAVYLCASSSRDRGHEQYFGPGTRLTVT.

The chain joins TRBV5-1 to TRBJ2-7, with D possibly being TRBD2 (7 bases). This CDR3 spans 13 amino acids. Deletions cut 5 bases from V and 2 bases from J, with 11 bases between. Germline V gene sequence: CDR1 SGHRS, CDR2 YFSETQ. CDR3 sequence reads: CASRRGGAYEQYF. The CDR3 nucleotides read TGCGCCAGCAGGAGGGGGGGGGCCTACGAGCAGTACTTC.

The rearrangement links TRBV7-2 to TRBJ1-2; D perhaps matches TRBD1 (5 bases). V shed 2 bases and J shed 7 bases, with 17 bases lying between them. Germline V gene lookup returns CDR1 SGHTA and CDR2 FQGNSA. This CDR3 region has 15 residues. The DNA of the CDR3 is TGTGCCAGCAGCTTATCGCCGAGTGGGGGGGGTGGCTACACCTTC. Residues: CASSLSPSGGGGYTF. Supplemented by reference TRBV7-2 and TRBJ1-2, the full variable domain reads GAGVSQSPSNKVTEKGKDVELRCDPISGHTALYWYRQSLGQGLEFLIYFQGNSAPDKSGLPSDRFSAERTGGSVSTLTIQRTQQEDSAVYLCASSLSPSGGGGYTFGSGTRLTVV.

This clone was found once. The chain has TRBV30 and TRBJ2-7; a weak D match, TRBD1 (6 bases). V dropped 0 bases and J dropped 2 bases, with 14 bases sitting between them. This CDR3 spans 15 amino acids. CDR1 is GTSNPN and CDR2 is SVGIG in the germline V gene (reference sequence). CDR3 sequence: CAWSVPGYRAYEQYF. CDR3 DNA sequence: TGTGCCTGGAGTGTACCCGGATACAGGGCCTACGAGCAGTACTTC.

This rearrangement joins TRBV5-1 to TRBJ2-2; 8 bases line up with TRBD2. The J segment lost 3 bases and the V segment lost 5 bases, leaving 12 bases of the junction unmatched. This CDR3 spans 17 amino acids. CDR1 and CDR2 from the germline V gene are SGHRS and YFSETQ. The CDR3 DNA is TGCGCCAGCAGGGCTAGCGGGCTCCAAGGGTACACCGGGGAGCTGTTTTTT. Translated: CASRASGLQGYTGELFF.

The genes are TRBV29-1 and TRBJ1-1; no clear D gene. This CDR3 is built from 11 residues. CDR1 SQVTM and CDR2 ANQGSEA come from the germline V gene. With 5 bases removed from V and 0 bases from J, the gap between germline ends came to 4 bases. CDR3 sequence reads: CSVFVNTEAFF. The CDR3 DNA is TGCAGCGTTTTCGTGAACACTGAAGCTTTCTTT.